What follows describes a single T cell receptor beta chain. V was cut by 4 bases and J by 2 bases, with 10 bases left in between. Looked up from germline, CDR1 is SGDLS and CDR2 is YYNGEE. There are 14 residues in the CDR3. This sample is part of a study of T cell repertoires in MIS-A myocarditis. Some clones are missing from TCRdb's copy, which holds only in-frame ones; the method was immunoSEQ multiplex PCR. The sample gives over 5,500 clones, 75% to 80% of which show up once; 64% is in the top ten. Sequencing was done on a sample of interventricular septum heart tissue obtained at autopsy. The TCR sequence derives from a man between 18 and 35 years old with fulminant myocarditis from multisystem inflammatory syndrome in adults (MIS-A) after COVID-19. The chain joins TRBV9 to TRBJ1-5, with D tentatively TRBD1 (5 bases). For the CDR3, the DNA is TGTGCCAGCAGCTCGTGGGGGGGCAATCAGCCCCAGCATTTT. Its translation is CASSSWGGNQPQHF.